A selection of T cell receptor beta chains follows, all from one sample in a study of T cells in Graves' hyperthyroidism and ophthalmopathy. Each CDR3 protein gets one entry after TCRdb re-called the multiplex PCR reads with MiXCR. The table lists 650,000 to 850,000 distinct CDR3 sequences, around a sixth of them singletons. Material: blood. All receptors come from a woman aged 50 to 65 with Graves' hyperthyroidism that later progressed to Graves' ophthalmopathy. Both conserved end residues are part of each CDR3. The D gene is left open where the match is weak. Where a row states a size, it is once, few, many or the class of an expanded clone; other rows omit it.

NA | TRBJ1-6 | NA | 17 | TRBV27 | TGTGCCAGCAGTTTATTCTCCACGTGGACAAGCAATTCACCCCTCCACTTT | CASSLFSTWTSNSPLHF
many | TRBJ1-2 | TRBD1 | 16 | TRBV3-1 | TGTGCCAGCAGCCCTCGGGACAGGGTAACTAACTATGGCTACACCTTC | CASSPRDRVTNYGYTF
once | TRBJ1-6 | TRBD1 | 15 | TRBV2 | TGTGCCAGCAGAGCCGGGACAGATTATAATTCACCCCTCCACTTT | CASRAGTDYNSPLHF
many | TRBJ2-3 | TRBD2 | 15 | TRBV11-2 | TGTGCCAGCAGCCACGGGACTAGCTCAACAGATACGCAGTATTTT | CASSHGTSSTDTQYF
many | TRBJ1-1 | NA | 13 | TRBV11-3 | TGTGCCAGCAGCTACACATCGAGCACTGAAGCTTTCTTT | CASSYTSSTEAFF
NA | TRBJ2-3 | NA | 16 | TRBV4-1 | TGCGCCAGCAGCCAAGATCCCGGGATGAGCACAGATACGCAGTATTTT | CASSQDPGMSTDTQYF
NA | TRBJ2-3 | TRBD2 | 17 | TRBV10-1 | TGCGCCAGCAGTGCAGGACTAGCGGGGGGGCTTGGAGATACGCAGTATTTT | CASSAGLAGGLGDTQYF
many | TRBJ2-1 | NA | 16 | TRBV11-2 | TGTGCCAGCAGCTTAGATCAAGGGGGGTCCTACAATGAGCAGTTCTTC | CASSLDQGGSYNEQFF
NA | TRBJ1-2 | NA | 14 | TRBV3-1 | TGTGCCAGCAGCCAAGAACCAGTTAACTATGGCTACACCTTC | CASSQEPVNYGYTF
few | TRBJ2-2 | NA | 13 | TRBV7-7 | TGTGCTAGCAGCTTAAACAGTGCCGGGGAGCTGTTTTTT | CASSLNSAGELFF
few | TRBJ1-5 | TRBD1 | 15 | TRBV19 | TGTGCCAGTAGCTATGGACAGGGCCTAGGTAGGCCCCAGCATTTT | CASSYGQGLGRPQHF
many | TRBJ2-7 | TRBD1 | 13 | TRBV11-2 | TGTGCCAGCAGCGGGACAGGAAGCTACGAGCAGTACTTC | CASSGTGSYEQYF